The 23 T cell receptor beta chains below were found in one sample sequenced in a study of blood T cell repertoires in COVID-19. Assay used: immunoSEQ multiplex PCR; TCRdb lists only in-frame clones, some missing. Of around 180,000 clones listed, more than 85% were seen once; the top ten hold 2% to 2.5%. Material for sequencing was peripheral blood. These receptor sequences come from an older man with active or convalescent COVID-19.

This chain links TRBV19 with TRBJ2-1; TRBD1 aligns across 12 bases. CDR1 LNHDA and CDR2 SQIVND come from the germline V gene (reference sequence). This CDR3 has 17 residues. V trimming: 5 bases; J trimming: 2 bases; junction bases outside the gene matches: 7. DNA for the CDR3: TGTGCCAGTAGTTTCCGGGACAGGGGGCCCCCCTACAATGAGCAGTTCTTC. Translating it yields CASSFRDRGPPYNEQFF.

The rearrangement joins TRBV7-9 to TRBJ1-1; D unresolved. V lost 3 bases to trimming and J lost 1 base, with 9 bases between them. The CDR3 contains 14 residues. Germline CDR1 reads SEHNR; CDR2 reads FQNEAQ (reference sequence). CDR3 DNA: TGTGCCAGCAGCTTGCGGCAGCAGAACACTGAAGCTTTCTTT. It encodes CASSLRQQNTEAFF. The full variable domain, with the rest looked up from reference TRBV7-9 and TRBJ1-1, is DTGVSQNPRHKITKRGQNVTFRCDPISEHNRLYWYRQTLGQGPEFLTYFQNEAQLEKSRLLSDRFSAERPKGSFSTLEIQRTEQGDSAMYLCASSLRQQNTEAFFGQGTRLTVV.

J is TRBJ1-2 and V is TRBV5-4; 8 nucleotides match TRBD1. Losses at the gene ends were 3 bases for V and 7 bases for J; bases not matched to a gene: 20. Germline values: CDR1 SGHNT, CDR2 YYREEE (reference sequence). The CDR3 extends over 18 amino acids. This CDR3 is CASSSTGAGIGIYGGYTF. The CDR3, as DNA: TGTGCCAGCAGCTCGACAGGGGCGGGTATAGGGATATATGGTGGCTACACCTTC.

This sequence joins TRBV4-1 and TRBJ1-2; D remains unclear. Deletions cut 1 base from V and 8 bases from J, with 11 bases between. CDR1 is MGHRA, CDR2 YSYEKL, per germline. CDR3 length: 13 residues. The CDR3 region has the DNA TGCGCCAGCAGCCAAGGTTCTATGGTGGGCTACACCTTC. Amino acid sequence: CASSQGSMVGYTF.

The CDR3 is CATRASGSWSDTQYF. DNA of the CDR3: TGTGCCACCAGGGCTAGCGGGAGTTGGTCAGATACGCAGTATTTT. The V gene is TRBV24-1, the J gene TRBJ2-3; TRBD2 agrees at 10 bases. The CDR3 is made up of 15 amino acids. Germline lookup yields CDR1 KGHDR and CDR2 SFDVKD. Germline trimming cut 7 bases from V and 4 bases from J; bases unmatched to any gene: 7.

Only a few counts were recorded for this clone. V gene TRBV9 combines with J gene TRBJ1-1, with D possibly being TRBD1 (6 bases). The V end lost 3 bases, the J end lost 0 bases, and 12 bases lay between the germline ends. This CDR3 is 15 amino acids long. Germline V gene sequence: CDR1 SGDLS, CDR2 YYNGEE. The CDR3 nucleotides are TGTGCCAGCAGCGCCGGGGACATCATGAACACTGAAGCTTTCTTT. This sequence encodes CASSAGDIMNTEAFF.

The rearrangement uses TRBV11-2 and TRBJ2-3, with 8 bases identical to TRBD2. CDR3 size: 14 residues. The V and J ends lost 5 bases and 6 bases, in that order; junction bases with no gene match: 7. Germline V CDR1 and CDR2: SGHAT, FQNNGV. DNA for the CDR3: TGTGCCAGCAGCAGATTAGCGGGACTGGATACGCAGTATTTT. Translated: CASSRLAGLDTQYF.

The table lists this clone with a count of one. The genes are TRBV7-9 and TRBJ1-1; D uncertain. CDR1 and CDR2 (germline): SEHNR, FQNEAQ (reference sequence). The CDR3 has 12 amino acids. Trimming removed 6 bases from V and 6 bases from J, with 11 bases in between. CDR3 sequence: CASRSLRAEAFF. CDR3 bases: TGTGCCAGCAGGAGTTTACGTGCTGAAGCTTTCTTT. Combining the CDR3 with reference TRBV7-9 and TRBJ1-1 gives the whole variable domain DTGVSQNPRHKITKRGQNVTFRCDPISEHNRLYWYRQTLGQGPEFLTYFQNEAQLEKSRLLSDRFSAERPKGSFSTLEIQRTEQGDSAMYLCASRSLRAEAFFGQGTRLTVV.

There are a few counts of this clone. The chain recombines TRBV7-8 with TRBJ1-1; 8 bases are shared with TRBD1. V shed 5 bases, J shed 4 bases, and the junction held 12 bases outside the gene matches. Germline V gene lookup returns CDR1 SGHVS and CDR2 FQNEAQ. The CDR3 has 16 amino acids. This chain's CDR3 is CASSLATGGTSTEAFF. CDR3 DNA: TGTGCCAGCAGCCTCGCCACAGGGGGGACGAGCACTGAAGCTTTCTTT. Full variable domain (remainder filled in from reference TRBV7-8 and TRBJ1-1): GAGVSQSPRYKVAKRGQDVALRCDPISGHVSLFWYQQALGQGPEFLTYFQNEAQLDKSGLPSDRFFAERPEGSVSTLKIQRTQQEDSAVYLCASSLATGGTSTEAFFGQGTRLTVV.

This clone was seen only a few times. The rearrangement links TRBV18 to TRBJ2-6, with TRBD1 matching 11 bases. J was trimmed by 1 base and V by 3 bases; bases with no gene match: 11. This CDR3 contains 20 residues. Germline V CDR1 and CDR2: KGHSH, LQKENI. CDR3 residues: CASSPGTGGGLGSGANVLTF. The CDR3 DNA reads as TGTGCCAGCTCACCCGGGACAGGGGGTGGCTTAGGATCTGGGGCCAACGTCCTGACTTTC.

The chain combines TRBV7-2 with TRBJ2-3; no clear D gene. Trimming left V 2 bases short and J 3 bases short, with 6 bases between. The CDR3 loop spans 13 amino acids. Per germline, CDR1 SGHTA and CDR2 FQGNSA. CDR3 in DNA: TGTGCCAGCAGCTTACACCAGACAGATACGCAGTATTTT. Its translation is CASSLHQTDTQYF.

This chain uses TRBV4-1 with TRBJ2-3; 10 nucleotides agree with TRBD1. V shed 3 bases, J shed 0 bases, and the junction held 12 bases outside the gene matches. The CDR3 consists of 19 residues. Germline CDR1 and CDR2: MGHRA and YSYEKL. The CDR3 protein is CASSHITGTGDPSTDTQYF. The CDR3 coding sequence is TGCGCCAGCAGCCATATTACCGGGACAGGGGACCCGAGCACAGATACGCAGTATTTT.

This clone was picked up one time. V and J are TRBV15 and TRBJ1-5; D call uncertain. The germline V gene has CDR1 LNHNV and CDR2 YYDKDF (reference sequence). The length of the CDR3 is 15 residues. The germline V and J ends were trimmed by 0 bases and 3 bases, with 9 bases remaining between them. In DNA form, the CDR3 reads TGTGCCACCAGCAGAGACAGGTTTAACAATCAGCCCCAGCATTTT. Protein: CATSRDRFNNQPQHF.

The genes are TRBV24-1 and TRBJ1-1, with D maybe TRBD1 (6 bases). The CDR3 contains 14 residues. Germline V lookup: CDR1 KGHDR, CDR2 SFDVKD. V was cut by 5 bases and J by 1 base, with 10 bases left in between. In DNA, the CDR3 is TGTGCCACCAGTGGCGCACAGGGGAACACTGAAGCTTTCTTT. It yields the protein CATSGAQGNTEAFF.

This chain uses TRBV6-5 with TRBJ2-7, with 8 bases matching TRBD1. The germline CDR1 and CDR2 sequences are MNHEY and SVGAGI. This CDR3 is built from 14 residues. V gave up 6 bases and J gave up 2 bases; unmatched junction bases: 6. As DNA, the CDR3 is TGTGCCAGCAGGGCGACAGGGGCCACCTACGAGCAGTACTTC. This encodes CASRATGATYEQYF.

The gene calls are TRBV11-2 and TRBJ2-1; maybe TRBD1 (6 bases). This CDR3 contains 16 residues. CDR1 and CDR2 (germline): SGHAT, FQNNGV. V was trimmed by 5 bases and J by 0 bases, leaving 14 bases between them. CDR3 sequence (DNA): TGTGCCAGCAGCCACGGGACAATGAACTCCTACAATGAGCAGTTCTTC. Protein: CASSHGTMNSYNEQFF.

The chain combines TRBV6-1 with TRBJ1-5; no definite D call. Germline CDR1 is MNHNS and CDR2 is SASEGT. Trimming left V 2 bases short and J 4 bases short, with 9 bases between. The CDR3 sequence is 14 residues long. The CDR3: CASSELSENQPQHF. The CDR3 DNA reads TGTGCCAGCAGTGAACTTTCGGAGAATCAGCCCCAGCATTTT.

V gene TRBV28 combines with J gene TRBJ1-1; D remains ambiguous. Trimming shortened V by 8 bases and J by 1 base, and 11 bases separated the two germline ends. Germline-derived CDR1 and CDR2 are MDHEN and SYDVKM. The CDR3 runs to 13 residues. CDR3 region: CASSNTKNTEAFF. The CDR3 DNA follows: TGTGCCAGCTCCAACACAAAGAACACTGAAGCTTTCTTT.

The rearrangement links TRBV7-9 to TRBJ2-5; 7 bases line up with TRBD1. Looked up from germline, CDR1 is SEHNR and CDR2 is FQNEAQ (reference sequence). The CDR3 extends over 15 amino acids. V gave up 1 base and J gave up 4 bases; unmatched junction bases: 6. The CDR3 loop is CASSLGQGDRETQYF. The DNA for the CDR3 is TGTGCCAGCAGCTTAGGCCAGGGGGACCGAGAGACCCAGTACTTC. The full variable domain, with the rest looked up from reference TRBV7-9 and TRBJ2-5, is DTGVSQNPRHKITKRGQNVTFRCDPISEHNRLYWYRQTLGQGPEFLTYFQNEAQLEKSRLLSDRFSAERPKGSFSTLEIQRTEQGDSAMYLCASSLGQGDRETQYFGPGTRLLVL.

The J gene is TRBJ1-1, the V gene TRBV27; 8 bases align to TRBD1. After removal of 5 bases from V and 2 bases from J, the junction contained 10 bases not matched to a gene. The CDR3 has 16 residues. Germline V gives CDR1 MNHEY, CDR2 SMNVEV (reference sequence). In DNA form, the CDR3 reads TGTGCCAGCAGTCAACGAACAGGACAGGGAAACACTGAAGCTTTCTTT. Translating it yields CASSQRTGQGNTEAFF.

The genes are TRBV6-5 and TRBJ2-7; TRBD1 matches 8 bases. The CDR3 extends over 15 amino acids. With 6 bases clipped from V and 2 bases from J, the junction kept 9 bases outside the gene matches. Germline lookup yields CDR1 MNHEY and CDR2 SVGAGI. In DNA form, the CDR3 reads TGTGCCAGCAGACAAAGACAGGGGTTAGCCTACGAGCAGTACTTC. This gives the protein CASRQRQGLAYEQYF.

The chain carries TRBV19 and TRBJ2-2; D unresolved. Germline V gene sequence: CDR1 LNHDA, CDR2 SQIVND (reference sequence). This CDR3 contains 15 residues. Between the trimmed V and J ends, which lost 3 bases and 5 bases, there was a span of 13 bases. The CDR3 sequence is CASSISGRLTGELFF. DNA for the CDR3: TGTGCCAGTAGTATCTCCGGCAGGCTGACCGGGGAGCTGTTTTTT.

The chain has TRBV28 and TRBJ1-3; a weak D match, TRBD1 (5 bases). The CDR3 length is 14 residues. Germline V lookup: CDR1 MDHEN, CDR2 SYDVKM. Between the trimmed V and J ends, which lost 7 bases and 3 bases, there was a span of 13 bases. In DNA form, the CDR3 reads TGTGCCAGCACCCTGGGGGGGATTGGAAACACCATATATTTT. Amino acid sequence: CASTLGGIGNTIYF.